This T cell receptor (beta chain) was recovered during a study of T cell repertoires in cytomegalovirus infection (dated by TCRdb to about 2019). Concerning the study at large: Because public TCR beta signatures pointed to carriage of CMV infection together with the matching HLA type, the HLA type of each donor mattered for the analysis. Broad study findings and their caveats: In both this cohort and an independent roughly 400-donor cohort, the cumulative frequency of public TCR beta family members distinguished carriers of CMV infection plus the relevant HLA type. The ex vivo response was dominated by HLA-C-restricted CMV-specific TCR beta clonotypes, which also provided the single most frequent clonotype in two of eight donors.

These reads were obtained on an Illumina HiSeq 1500. Clones were called with MiXCR by TCRdb after fastp trimmed the public reads at Q25, and only in-frame beta chains were retained. Rows are unified per CDR3 protein, each entry keeping the most common DNA and genes. For this sample the table gives about 140,000 distinct CDR3 sequences, of which about 6.1% were detected only once. Over 15% of the sample is in the top ten clones. There are many counts of this clonotype. What this receptor recognizes is not known. No quality values exist for individual bases; no much larger clone is one base distant. Reading from cysteine to phenylalanine, the CDR3 counts 15 amino acids. The read is trimmed to its CDR3 DNA, 45 bases read in frame from base 1. V and J are trimmed by 4 bases and 5 bases, and the gene matches miss 8 bases of the junction. For CDR1 and CDR2, the germline V gene (reference sequence) lists MNHNY and SVGAGI.

The clonotype comes from a human donor in good health (CMV status not recorded). Some clones in this sample may be carry-over from other donors' samples. Sequences were obtained from PBMCs. The sequence joins TRBV6-6 to TRBJ1-2, with TRBD1 identical over 9 junction bases. The CDR3 sequence is CASSLPGQGGYGYTF. In nucleotide form, the sequence is TGTGCCAGCAGTTTACCGGGACAGGGAGGGTATGGCTACACCTTC.